The T cell receptor (beta chain) under discussion was sequenced for a study of blood T cell repertoires in COVID-19. Overall study context: Donors in the United States, Italy and Spain gave samples during acute or convalescent COVID-19. T cells, B-cell-depleted T cells, or PBMCs provided the cDNA or gDNA that served as material.

The ends were cut back, 8 bases at V and 4 bases at J, with 12 bases in the middle. This CDR3 has 13 amino acids. CDR1 and CDR2 from the germline V gene are SGHAT and FQNNGV. Source study methods: How many nucleated cells were present was estimated from reference gene primer amplification. Generated by immunoSEQ multiplex PCR, the TCRdb table keeps only in-frame clones and is missing some. V and J calls and clone size are copied from that table; D and trimming were computed from the DNA. The table shows fewer than 180,000 clones, with about nine tenths occurring only once. This clonotype was sampled from a woman aged 55-70 years with active or convalescent COVID-19. The genes are TRBV11-2 and TRBJ1-3, with no clear D. Sequencing was done on a sample of peripheral blood. Here the CDR3 DNA reads TGTGCCAGCCGCGAAGTCTTCGGAAACACCATATATTTT. It specifies CASREVFGNTIYF. Drawing the rest from reference TRBV11-2 and TRBJ1-3, the complete variable domain is EAGVAQSPRYKIIEKRQSVAFWCNPISGHATLYWYQQILGQGPKLLIQFQNNGVVDDSQLPKDRFSAERLKGVDSTLKIQPAKLEDSAVYLCASREVFGNTIYFGEGSWLTVV.